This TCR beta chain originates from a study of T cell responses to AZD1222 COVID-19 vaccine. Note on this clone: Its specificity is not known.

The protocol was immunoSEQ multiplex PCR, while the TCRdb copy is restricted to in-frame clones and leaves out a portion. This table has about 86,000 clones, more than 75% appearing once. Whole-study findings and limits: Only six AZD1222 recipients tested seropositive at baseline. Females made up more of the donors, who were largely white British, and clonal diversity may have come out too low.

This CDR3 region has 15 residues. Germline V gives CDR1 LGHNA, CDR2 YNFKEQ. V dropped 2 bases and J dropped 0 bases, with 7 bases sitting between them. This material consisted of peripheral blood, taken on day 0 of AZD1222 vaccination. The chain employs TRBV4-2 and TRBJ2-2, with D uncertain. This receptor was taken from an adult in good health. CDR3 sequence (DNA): TGTGCCAGCAGCCAACGTGGAACGAACACCGGGGAGCTGTTTTTT. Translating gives CASSQRGTNTGELFF.